The 8 T cell receptor beta chains below were found in one sample sequenced in a study of T cell repertoires in cytomegalovirus infection. TCRdb reanalysed the reads using MiXCR and keeps one entry per CDR3 protein. The data show 200,000 to 250,000 distinct CDR3 sequences, roughly 22% seen once. The sequencing input was CD8+ T cells from PBMCs. These receptors were taken from a human donor in good health (CMV status not recorded). Some clones in this sample may be carry-over from other donors' samples.

This clonotype appeared many times. V gene TRBV25-1 combines with J gene TRBJ1-1; D remains ambiguous. Per the germline V gene, CDR1 is MGHDK and CDR2 is SYGVNS. The CDR3 has 12 amino acids. V was pared by 6 bases and J by 7 bases, with 12 bases between. This CDR3 is CASSPGPLEAFF. The CDR3 nucleotides read TGTGCCAGCAGCCCTGGACCGCTTGAAGCTTTCTTT.

This clonotype was found a few times. The chain carries TRBV20-1 and TRBJ2-7; 8 bases match TRBD1. This CDR3 region has 12 residues. Losses at the gene ends were 5 bases for V and 2 bases for J; bases not matched to a gene: 2. Looked up from germline, CDR1 is DFQATT and CDR2 is SNEGSKA (reference sequence). DNA of the CDR3: TGCAGTGCTCCGGGACAGGCCTACGAGCAGTACTTC. This gives the protein CSAPGQAYEQYF.

This clonotype was counted a few times. The CDR3, as DNA: TGTGCCAGCAGTTATAACAGCAAAAACATTCAGTACTTC. It codes for CASSYNSKNIQYF. The chain joins TRBV6-5 to TRBJ2-4; no clear D. The CDR3 is 13 amino acids. With 3 bases removed from V and 3 bases from J, the gap between germline ends came to 6 bases. Per the germline V gene, CDR1 is MNHEY and CDR2 is SVGAGI.

This clonotype was detected only a few times. The rearrangement uses TRBV12-3 or TRBV12-4 and TRBJ2-7; a weak D match, TRBD2 (5 bases). The V and J ends lost 5 bases and 0 bases respectively, with 17 bases between them. The CDR3 sequence is 16 residues long. CDR3 nucleotide sequence: TGTGCCAGCAGTCGCACCCAAGCGGATAGCTCCTACGAGCAGTACTTC. It codes for CASSRTQADSSYEQYF.

The rearrangement uses TRBV14 and TRBJ1-6; D remains ambiguous. V shed 10 bases and J shed 7 bases, with 8 bases lying between them. The germline V gene has CDR1 SGHDN and CDR2 FVKESK. The CDR3 sequence is 11 residues long. DNA of the CDR3: TGTGCCACCCCGGGGAATTCACCCCTCCACTTT. Protein product: CATPGNSPLHF. The full variable domain, with the rest looked up from reference TRBV14 and TRBJ1-6, is EAGVTQFPSHSVIEKGQTVTLRCDPISGHDNLYWYRRVMGKEIKFLLHFVKESKQDESGMPNNRFLAERTGGTYSTLKVQPAELEDSGVYFCATPGNSPLHFGNGTRLTVT.

This clonotype was recorded many times. The CDR3 loop is CASSLGASGDRYEQYF. CDR3 bases: TGTGCCAGCAGCTTGGGCGCTAGCGGGGACCGATACGAGCAGTACTTC. V and J are TRBV7-8 and TRBJ2-7; 9 nucleotides align to TRBD2. The CDR3 is made up of 16 amino acids. V gave up 3 bases and J gave up 4 bases; unmatched junction bases: 10. Germline V gene lookup returns CDR1 SGHVS and CDR2 FQNEAQ.

V gene TRBV5-5 combines with J gene TRBJ2-7, with TRBD1 identical over 10 bases. Germline values: CDR1 SGHKS, CDR2 YYEKEE (reference sequence). The trim removed 0 bases at V and 7 bases at J, leaving 7 bases unmatched. The CDR3 contains 15 residues. CDR3 sequence (DNA): TGTGCCAGCAGCTTGGAAGACAGGGGGCTTGGGGAGCAGTACTTC. Protein sequence: CASSLEDRGLGEQYF.

The sample holds many counts of this clonotype. V usage is TRBV6-2 or TRBV6-3 and J usage is TRBJ1-2, with D possibly TRBD1 on 6 matching bases. Per germline, CDR1 MNHEY and CDR2 SVGEGT. Trimming left V 6 bases short and J 4 bases short, with 15 bases between. The CDR3 is made up of 14 amino acids. The CDR3 nucleotides read TGTGCCAGCAGCAGGGACATTGGACCCTATGGCTACACCTTC. It codes for CASSRDIGPYGYTF.